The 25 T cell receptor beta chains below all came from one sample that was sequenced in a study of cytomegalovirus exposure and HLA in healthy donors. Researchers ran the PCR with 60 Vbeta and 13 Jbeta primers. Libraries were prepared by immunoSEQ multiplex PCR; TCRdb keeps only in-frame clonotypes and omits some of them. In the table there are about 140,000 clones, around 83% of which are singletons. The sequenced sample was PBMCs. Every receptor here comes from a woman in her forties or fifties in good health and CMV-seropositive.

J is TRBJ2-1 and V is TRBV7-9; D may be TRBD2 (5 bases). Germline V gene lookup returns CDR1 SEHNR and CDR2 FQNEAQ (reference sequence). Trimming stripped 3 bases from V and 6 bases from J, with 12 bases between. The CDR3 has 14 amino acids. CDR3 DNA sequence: TGTGCCAGCAGCTTGACTACCATCTCCAATGAGCAGTTCTTC. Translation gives CASSLTTISNEQFF.

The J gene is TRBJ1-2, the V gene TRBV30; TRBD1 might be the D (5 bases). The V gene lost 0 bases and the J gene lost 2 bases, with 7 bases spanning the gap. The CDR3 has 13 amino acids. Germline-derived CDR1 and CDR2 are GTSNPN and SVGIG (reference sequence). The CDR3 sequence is CAWSVSGNYGYTF. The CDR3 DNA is TGTGCCTGGAGTGTATCAGGGAACTATGGCTACACCTTC. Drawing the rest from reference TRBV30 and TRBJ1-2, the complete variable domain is SQTIHQWPATLVQPVGSPLSLECTVEGTSNPNLYWYRQAAGRGLQLLFYSVGIGQISSEVPQNLSASRPQDRQFILSSKKLLLSDSGFYLCAWSVSGNYGYTFGSGTRLTVV.

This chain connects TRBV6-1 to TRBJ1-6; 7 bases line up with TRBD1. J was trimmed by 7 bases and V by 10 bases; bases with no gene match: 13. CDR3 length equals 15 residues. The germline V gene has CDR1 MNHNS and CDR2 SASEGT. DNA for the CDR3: TGTGCCACCTTTACCTTAGGGGGCGTGAATTCACCCCTCCACTTT. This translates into CATFTLGGVNSPLHF.

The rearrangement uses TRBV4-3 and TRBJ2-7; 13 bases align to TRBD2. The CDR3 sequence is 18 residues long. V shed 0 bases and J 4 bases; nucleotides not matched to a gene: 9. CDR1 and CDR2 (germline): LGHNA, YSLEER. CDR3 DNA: TGCGCCAGCAGCCAAGATCTGGGGTCGACTAGCGGGGGGTACGAGCAGTACTTC. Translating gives CASSQDLGSTSGGYEQYF.

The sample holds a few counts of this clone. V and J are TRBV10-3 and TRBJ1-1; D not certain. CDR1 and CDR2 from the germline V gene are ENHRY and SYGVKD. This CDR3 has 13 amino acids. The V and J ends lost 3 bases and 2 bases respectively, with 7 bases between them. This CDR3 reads CAISDSTNTEAFF. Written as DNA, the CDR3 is TGTGCCATCAGTGATAGCACTAACACTGAAGCTTTCTTT.

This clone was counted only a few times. The CDR3 nucleotides read TGTGCCAGCAGCCCGGGGACAGGGACCACCTACGAGCAGTACTTC. It encodes CASSPGTGTTYEQYF. The chain links TRBV11-2 to TRBJ2-7, with TRBD1 matching over 9 bases. Germline assignment: CDR1 SGHAT and CDR2 FQNNGV. The CDR3 has 15 amino acids. V lost 5 bases, J lost 2 bases, and 7 bases stayed unmatched. Full variable domain (rest looked up from reference TRBV11-2 and TRBJ2-7): EAGVAQSPRYKIIEKRQSVAFWCNPISGHATLYWYQQILGQGPKLLIQFQNNGVVDDSQLPKDRFSAERLKGVDSTLKIQPAKLEDSAVYLCASSPGTGTTYEQYFGPGTRLTVT.

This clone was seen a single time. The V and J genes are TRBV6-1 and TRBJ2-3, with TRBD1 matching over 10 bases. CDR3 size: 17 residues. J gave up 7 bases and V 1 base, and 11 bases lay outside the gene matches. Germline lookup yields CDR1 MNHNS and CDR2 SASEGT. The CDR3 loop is CASSEGVGTGDANTQYF. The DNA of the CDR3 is TGTGCCAGCAGTGAAGGTGTAGGGACAGGGGATGCAAATACGCAGTATTTT.

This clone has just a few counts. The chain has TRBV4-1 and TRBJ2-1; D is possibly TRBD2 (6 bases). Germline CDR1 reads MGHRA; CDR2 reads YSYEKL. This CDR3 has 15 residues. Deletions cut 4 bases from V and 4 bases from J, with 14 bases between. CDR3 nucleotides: TGCGCCAGCAGCCCTGGACTACTTGGTTACAATGAGCAGTTCTTC. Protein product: CASSPGLLGYNEQFF.

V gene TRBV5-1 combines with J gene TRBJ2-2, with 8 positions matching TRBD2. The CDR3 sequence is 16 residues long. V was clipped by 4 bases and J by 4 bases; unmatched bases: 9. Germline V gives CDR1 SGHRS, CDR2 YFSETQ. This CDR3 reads CASSKRTSRVTGELFF. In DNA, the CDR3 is TGCGCCAGCAGCAAACGGACTAGCCGGGTCACCGGGGAGCTGTTTTTT.

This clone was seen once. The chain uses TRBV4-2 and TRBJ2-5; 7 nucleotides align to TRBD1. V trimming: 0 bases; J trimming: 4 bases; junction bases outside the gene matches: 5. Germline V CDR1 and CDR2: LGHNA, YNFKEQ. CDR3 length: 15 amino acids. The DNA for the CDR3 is TGTGCCAGCAGCCAAGAGGGAAACAGGGGAGAGACCCAGTACTTC. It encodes CASSQEGNRGETQYF.

Here the CDR3 DNA reads TGTGCCAGCGCGGGGACTAGCACAGATACGCAGTATTTT. Amino acid sequence: CASAGTSTDTQYF. J is TRBJ2-3 and V is TRBV9, with D maybe TRBD2 (6 bases). The CDR3 sequence is 13 residues long. Germline-derived CDR1 and CDR2 are SGDLS and YYNGEE. V lost 7 bases and J 0 bases, leaving 9 bases between the germline ends.

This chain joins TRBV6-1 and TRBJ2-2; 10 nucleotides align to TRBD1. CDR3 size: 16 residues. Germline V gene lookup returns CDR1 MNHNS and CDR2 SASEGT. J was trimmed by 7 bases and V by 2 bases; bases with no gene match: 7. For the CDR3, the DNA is TGTGCCAGCAGTGAAATAGGGGGACAGGGGTTCGGGGAGCTGTTTTTT. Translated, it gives CASSEIGGQGFGELFF.

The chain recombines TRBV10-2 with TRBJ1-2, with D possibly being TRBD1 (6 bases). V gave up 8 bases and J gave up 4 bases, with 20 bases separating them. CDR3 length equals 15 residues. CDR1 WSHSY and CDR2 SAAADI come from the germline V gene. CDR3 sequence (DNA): TGCGCCAGCGCGAACTCCAGGGGTGGTGGCTATGGCTACACCTTC. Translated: CASANSRGGGYGYTF.

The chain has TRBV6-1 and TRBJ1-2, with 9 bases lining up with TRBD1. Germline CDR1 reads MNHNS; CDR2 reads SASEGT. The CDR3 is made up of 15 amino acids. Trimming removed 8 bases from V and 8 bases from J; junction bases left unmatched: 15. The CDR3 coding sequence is TGTGCCAGCTTGAGGGCGGGACAGGGAATTTTCGGCTACACCTTC. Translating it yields CASLRAGQGIFGYTF.

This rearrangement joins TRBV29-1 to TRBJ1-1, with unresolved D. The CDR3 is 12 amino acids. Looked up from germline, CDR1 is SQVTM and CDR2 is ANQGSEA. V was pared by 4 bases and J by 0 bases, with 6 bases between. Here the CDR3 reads CSVVTMNTEAFF. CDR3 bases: TGCAGCGTTGTAACAATGAACACTGAAGCTTTCTTT.

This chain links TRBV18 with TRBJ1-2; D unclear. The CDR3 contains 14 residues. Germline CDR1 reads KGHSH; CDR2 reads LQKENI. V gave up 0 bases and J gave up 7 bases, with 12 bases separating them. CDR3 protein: CASSPPLTSSGYTF. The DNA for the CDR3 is TGTGCCAGCTCACCACCCTTGACTAGTTCTGGCTACACCTTC.

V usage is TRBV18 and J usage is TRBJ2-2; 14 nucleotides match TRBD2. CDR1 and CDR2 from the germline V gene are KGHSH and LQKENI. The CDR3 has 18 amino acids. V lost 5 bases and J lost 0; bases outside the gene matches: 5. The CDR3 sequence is CASSNLGLAGANTGELFF. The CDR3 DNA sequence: TGTGCCAGCTCAAACTTGGGACTAGCGGGGGCGAACACCGGGGAGCTGTTTTTT.

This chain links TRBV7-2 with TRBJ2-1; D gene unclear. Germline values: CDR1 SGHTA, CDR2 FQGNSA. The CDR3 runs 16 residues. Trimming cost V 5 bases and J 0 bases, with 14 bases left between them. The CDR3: CASSPIRTDSYNEQFF. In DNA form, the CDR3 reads TGTGCCAGCAGCCCAATCCGAACAGACTCCTACAATGAGCAGTTCTTC.

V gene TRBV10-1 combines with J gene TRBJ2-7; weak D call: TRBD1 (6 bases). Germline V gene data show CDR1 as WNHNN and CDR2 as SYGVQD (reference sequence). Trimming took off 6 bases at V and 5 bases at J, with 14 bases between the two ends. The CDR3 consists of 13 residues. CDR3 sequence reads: CASSRDISDEQYF. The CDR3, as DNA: TGCGCCAGCAGCCGGGACATATCTGACGAGCAGTACTTC.

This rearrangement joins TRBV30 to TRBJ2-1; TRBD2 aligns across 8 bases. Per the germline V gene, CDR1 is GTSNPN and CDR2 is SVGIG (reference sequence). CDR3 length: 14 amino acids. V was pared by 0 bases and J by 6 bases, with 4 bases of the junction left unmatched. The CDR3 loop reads CAWSVSGGTNEQFF. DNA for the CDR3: TGTGCCTGGAGTGTGAGCGGGGGAACCAATGAGCAGTTCTTC.

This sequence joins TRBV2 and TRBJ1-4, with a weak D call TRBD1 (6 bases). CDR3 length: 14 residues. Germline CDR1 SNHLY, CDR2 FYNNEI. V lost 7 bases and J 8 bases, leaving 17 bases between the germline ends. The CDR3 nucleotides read TGTGCCAGCATCAAAGAACAGGGACCCGAAAAACTGTTTTTT. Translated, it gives CASIKEQGPEKLFF.

CDR3 amino acids: CASSLKAWAIYNEQFF. The CDR3 coding sequence is TGTGCCAGCAGCTTAAAAGCTTGGGCCATTTACAATGAGCAGTTCTTC. The chain is built from TRBV13 and TRBJ2-1; no reliable D call. CDR1 and CDR2 from the germline V gene are PRHDT and FYEKMQ (reference sequence). This CDR3 comprises 16 residues. Trimming stripped 2 bases from V and 4 bases from J, with 15 bases between.

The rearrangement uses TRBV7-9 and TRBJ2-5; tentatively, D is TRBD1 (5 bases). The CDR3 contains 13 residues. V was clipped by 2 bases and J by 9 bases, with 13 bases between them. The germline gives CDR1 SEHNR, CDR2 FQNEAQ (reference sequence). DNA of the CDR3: TGTGCCAGCAGCTTAATAGGGGCTGGGGCCCAGTACTTC. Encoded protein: CASSLIGAGAQYF.

The CDR3 loop is CASSSPSLRAETQYF. The CDR3, as DNA: TGTGCCAGCAGCTCCCCCTCTCTAAGAGCGGAGACCCAGTACTTC. The chain joins TRBV5-4 to TRBJ2-5, with unresolved D. V lost 3 bases and J lost 5, with 17 bases in between. Germline CDR1 reads SGHNT; CDR2 reads YYREEE (reference sequence). This CDR3 contains 15 residues.

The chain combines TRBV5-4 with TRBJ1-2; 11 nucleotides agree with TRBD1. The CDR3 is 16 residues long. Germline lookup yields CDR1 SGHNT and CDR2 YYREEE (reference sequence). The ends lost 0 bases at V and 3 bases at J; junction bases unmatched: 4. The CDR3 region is CASSLGGTGGDYGYTF. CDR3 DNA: TGTGCCAGCAGCTTGGGGGGGACAGGGGGGGACTATGGCTACACCTTC.